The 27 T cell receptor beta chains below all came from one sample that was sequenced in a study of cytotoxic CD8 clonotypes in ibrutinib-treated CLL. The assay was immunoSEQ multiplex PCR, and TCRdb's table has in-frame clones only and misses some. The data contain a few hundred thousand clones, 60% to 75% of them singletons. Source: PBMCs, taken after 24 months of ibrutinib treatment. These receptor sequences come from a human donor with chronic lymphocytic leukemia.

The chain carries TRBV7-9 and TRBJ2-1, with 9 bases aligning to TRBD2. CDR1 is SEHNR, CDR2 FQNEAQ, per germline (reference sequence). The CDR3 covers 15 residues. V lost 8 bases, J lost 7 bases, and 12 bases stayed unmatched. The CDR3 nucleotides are TGTGCCAGCGGAGCGGGACTAGCATCGGCTAATGAGCAGTTCTTC. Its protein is CASGAGLASANEQFF. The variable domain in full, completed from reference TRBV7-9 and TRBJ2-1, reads DTGVSQNPRHKITKRGQNVTFRCDPISEHNRLYWYRQTLGQGPEFLTYFQNEAQLEKSRLLSDRFSAERPKGSFSTLEIQRTEQGDSAMYLCASGAGLASANEQFFGPGTRLTVL.

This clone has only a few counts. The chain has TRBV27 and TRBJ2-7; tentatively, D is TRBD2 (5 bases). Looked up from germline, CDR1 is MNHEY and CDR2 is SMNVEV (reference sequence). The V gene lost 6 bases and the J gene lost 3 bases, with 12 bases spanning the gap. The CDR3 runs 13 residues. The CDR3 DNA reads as TGTGCCAGCAGCCCGGGAACTCGCTACGAGCAGTACTTC. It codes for CASSPGTRYEQYF.

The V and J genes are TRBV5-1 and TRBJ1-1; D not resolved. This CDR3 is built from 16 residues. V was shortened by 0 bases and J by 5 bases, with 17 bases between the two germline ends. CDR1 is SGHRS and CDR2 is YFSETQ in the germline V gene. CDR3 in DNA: TGCGCCAGCAGCTTGGATCGTCCGGGAGTCCGAACTGAAGCTTTCTTT. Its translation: CASSLDRPGVRTEAFF. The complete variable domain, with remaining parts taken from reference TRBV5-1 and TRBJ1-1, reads KAGVTQTPRYLIKTRGQQVTLSCSPISGHRSVSWYQQTPGQGLQFLFEYFSETQRNKGNFPGRFSGRQFSNSRSEMNVSTLELGDSALYLCASSLDRPGVRTEAFFGQGTRLTVV.

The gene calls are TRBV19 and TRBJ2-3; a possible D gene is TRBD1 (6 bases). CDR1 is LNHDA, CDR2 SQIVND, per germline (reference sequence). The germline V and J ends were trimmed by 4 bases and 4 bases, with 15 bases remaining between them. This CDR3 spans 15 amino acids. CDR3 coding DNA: TGTGCCAGTAGTACAGGGGCCGCTGGGTCAGATACGCAGTATTTT. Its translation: CASSTGAAGSDTQYF.

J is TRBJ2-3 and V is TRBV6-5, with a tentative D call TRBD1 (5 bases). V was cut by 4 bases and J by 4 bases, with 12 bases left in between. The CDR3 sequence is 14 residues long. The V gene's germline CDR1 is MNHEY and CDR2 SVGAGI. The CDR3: CASSFQGAPDTQYF. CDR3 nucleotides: TGTGCCAGCAGTTTCCAAGGGGCCCCAGATACGCAGTATTTT.

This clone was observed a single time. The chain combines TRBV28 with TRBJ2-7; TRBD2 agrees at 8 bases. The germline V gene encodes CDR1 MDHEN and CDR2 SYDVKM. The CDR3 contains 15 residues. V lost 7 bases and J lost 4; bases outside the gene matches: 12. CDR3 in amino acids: CASTRPPGLEYEQYF. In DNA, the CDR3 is TGTGCCAGCACCAGACCTCCGGGACTAGAGTACGAGCAGTACTTC.

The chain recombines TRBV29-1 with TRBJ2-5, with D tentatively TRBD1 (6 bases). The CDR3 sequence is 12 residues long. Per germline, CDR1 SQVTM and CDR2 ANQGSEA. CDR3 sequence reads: CSGRGSRETQYF. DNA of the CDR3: TGCAGTGGTAGGGGGTCTCGGGAGACCCAGTACTTC.

CDR3 amino acids: CASTLGLAGGETQYF. The CDR3 DNA sequence: TGTGCCAGCACATTGGGACTAGCGGGAGGTGAGACCCAGTACTTC. The V gene is TRBV7-2, the J gene TRBJ2-5; 15 bases fit TRBD2. Germline CDR1 SGHTA, CDR2 FQGNSA. The V and J ends lost 7 bases and 5 bases, in that order; junction bases with no gene match: 5. This CDR3 region has 15 residues.

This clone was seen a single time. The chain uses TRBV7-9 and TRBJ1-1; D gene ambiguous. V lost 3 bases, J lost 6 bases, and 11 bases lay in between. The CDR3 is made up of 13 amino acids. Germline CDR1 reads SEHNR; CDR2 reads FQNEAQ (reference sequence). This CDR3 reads CASSFVGVPEAFF. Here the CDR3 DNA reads TGTGCCAGCAGCTTCGTTGGGGTACCTGAAGCTTTCTTT.

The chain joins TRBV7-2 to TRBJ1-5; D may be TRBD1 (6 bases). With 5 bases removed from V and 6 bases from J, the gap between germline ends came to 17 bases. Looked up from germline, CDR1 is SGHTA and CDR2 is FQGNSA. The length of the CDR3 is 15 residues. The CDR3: CASSPGAGAGQPQHF. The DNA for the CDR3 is TGTGCCAGCAGCCCTGGAGCGGGGGCGGGTCAGCCCCAGCATTTT.

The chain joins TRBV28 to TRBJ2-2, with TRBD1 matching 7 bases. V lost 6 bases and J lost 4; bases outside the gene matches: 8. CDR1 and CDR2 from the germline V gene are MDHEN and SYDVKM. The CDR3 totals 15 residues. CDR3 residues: CASRHGQVFTGELFF. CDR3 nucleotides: TGTGCCAGCAGACACGGACAGGTATTCACCGGGGAGCTGTTTTTT.

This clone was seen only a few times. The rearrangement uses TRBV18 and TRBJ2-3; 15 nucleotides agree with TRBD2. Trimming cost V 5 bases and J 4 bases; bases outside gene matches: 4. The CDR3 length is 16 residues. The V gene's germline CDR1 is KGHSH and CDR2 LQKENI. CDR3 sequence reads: CASSSRTSGRADTQYF. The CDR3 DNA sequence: TGTGCCAGCTCATCCCGGACTAGCGGGAGGGCAGATACGCAGTATTTT.

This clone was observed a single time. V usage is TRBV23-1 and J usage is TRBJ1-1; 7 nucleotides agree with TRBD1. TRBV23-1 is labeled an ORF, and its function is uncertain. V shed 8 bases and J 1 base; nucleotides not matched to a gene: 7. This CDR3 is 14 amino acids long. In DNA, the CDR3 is TGCGCCAGCCCTGGCGGGACAGAGAACACTGAAGCTTTCTTT. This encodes CASPGGTENTEAFF.

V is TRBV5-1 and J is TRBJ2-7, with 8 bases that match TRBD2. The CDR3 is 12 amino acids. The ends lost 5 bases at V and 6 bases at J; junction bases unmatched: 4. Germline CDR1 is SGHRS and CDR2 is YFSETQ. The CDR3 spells CASRSGSGEQYF. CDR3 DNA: TGCGCCAGCAGGAGCGGGAGCGGCGAGCAGTACTTC. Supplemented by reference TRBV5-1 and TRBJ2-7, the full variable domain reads KAGVTQTPRYLIKTRGQQVTLSCSPISGHRSVSWYQQTPGQGLQFLFEYFSETQRNKGNFPGRFSGRQFSNSRSEMNVSTLELGDSALYLCASRSGSGEQYFGPGTRLTVT.

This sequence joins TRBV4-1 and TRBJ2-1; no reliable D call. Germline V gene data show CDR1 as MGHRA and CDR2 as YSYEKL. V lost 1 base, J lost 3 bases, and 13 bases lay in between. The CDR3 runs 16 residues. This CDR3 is CASSQVLAPHYNEQFF. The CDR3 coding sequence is TGCGCCAGCAGCCAAGTCCTGGCCCCCCACTACAATGAGCAGTTCTTC.

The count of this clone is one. The CDR3 sequence: CASRHRTNEKLFF. In nucleotides, the CDR3 is TGTGCCAGTAGACACAGAACTAATGAAAAACTGTTTTTT. The rearrangement joins TRBV19 to TRBJ1-4; D gene uncertain. V shed 6 bases and J shed 1 base, with 6 bases lying between them. Germline-derived CDR1 and CDR2 are LNHDA and SQIVND (reference sequence). The CDR3 length is 13 residues.

CDR3 sequence reads: CASSQGSAGINEKLFF. DNA of the CDR3: TGTGCCAGCAGCCAGGGCTCGGCAGGGATAAATGAAAAACTGTTTTTT. This chain uses TRBV4-2 with TRBJ1-4; TRBD1 is a possible D gene (5 bases). Trimming removed 3 bases at V and 5 bases at J, with 16 bases between. Germline assignment: CDR1 LGHNA and CDR2 YNFKEQ. This CDR3 has 16 amino acids.

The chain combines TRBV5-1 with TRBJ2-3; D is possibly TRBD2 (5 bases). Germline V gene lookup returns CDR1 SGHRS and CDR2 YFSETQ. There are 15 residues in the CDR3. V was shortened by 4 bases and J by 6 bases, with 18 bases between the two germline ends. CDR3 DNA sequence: TGCGCCAGCAGCCCCGGAGGCATACACGGGGATACGCAGTATTTT. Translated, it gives CASSPGGIHGDTQYF.

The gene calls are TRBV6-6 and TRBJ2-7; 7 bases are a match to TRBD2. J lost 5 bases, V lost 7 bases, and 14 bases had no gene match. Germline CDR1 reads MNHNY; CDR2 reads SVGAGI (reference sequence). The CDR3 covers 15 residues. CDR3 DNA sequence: TGTGCCAGCAAACAATCAGGCGGGAGTGGCAACGAGCAGTACTTC. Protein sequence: CASKQSGGSGNEQYF.

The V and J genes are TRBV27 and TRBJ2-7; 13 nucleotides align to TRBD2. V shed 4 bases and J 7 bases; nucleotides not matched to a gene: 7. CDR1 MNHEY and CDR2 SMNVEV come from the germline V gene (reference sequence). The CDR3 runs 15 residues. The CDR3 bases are TGTGCCAGCAGTTCGGGGACTAGCGGGGCTAAAGAGCAGTACTTC. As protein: CASSSGTSGAKEQYF.

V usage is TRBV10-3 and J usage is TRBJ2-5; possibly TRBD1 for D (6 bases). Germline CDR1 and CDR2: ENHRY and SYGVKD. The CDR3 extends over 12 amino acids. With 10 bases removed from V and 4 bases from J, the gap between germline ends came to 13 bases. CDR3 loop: CASQGQTETQYF. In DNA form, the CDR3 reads TGTGCCAGCCAGGGGCAGACAGAGACCCAGTACTTC.

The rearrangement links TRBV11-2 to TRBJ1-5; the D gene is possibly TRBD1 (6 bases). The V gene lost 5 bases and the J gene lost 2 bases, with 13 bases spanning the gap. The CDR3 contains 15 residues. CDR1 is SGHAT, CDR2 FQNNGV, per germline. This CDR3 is CASSPTGAGNQPQHF. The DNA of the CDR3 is TGTGCCAGCAGCCCGACGGGGGCGGGCAATCAGCCCCAGCATTTT.

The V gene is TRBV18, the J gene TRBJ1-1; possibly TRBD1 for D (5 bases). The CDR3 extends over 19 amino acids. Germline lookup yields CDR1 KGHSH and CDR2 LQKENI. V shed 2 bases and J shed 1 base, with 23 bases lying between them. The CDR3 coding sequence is TGTGCCAGCTCACCATTCGTCAAGGGCTTGGGGACGGAGAACACTGAAGCTTTCTTT. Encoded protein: CASSPFVKGLGTENTEAFF.

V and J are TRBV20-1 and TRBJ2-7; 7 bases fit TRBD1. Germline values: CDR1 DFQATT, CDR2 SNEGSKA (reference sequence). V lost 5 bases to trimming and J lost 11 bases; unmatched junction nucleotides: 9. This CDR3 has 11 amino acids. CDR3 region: CSADRDLREYF. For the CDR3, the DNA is TGCAGTGCTGACAGGGATTTGAGGGAGTACTTC.

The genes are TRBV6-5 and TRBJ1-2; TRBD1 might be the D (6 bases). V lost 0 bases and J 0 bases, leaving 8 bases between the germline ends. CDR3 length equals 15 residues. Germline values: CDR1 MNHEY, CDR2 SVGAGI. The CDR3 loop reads CASSYSGQPNYGYTF. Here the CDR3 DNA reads TGTGCCAGCAGTTACTCCGGACAGCCTAACTATGGCTACACCTTC.

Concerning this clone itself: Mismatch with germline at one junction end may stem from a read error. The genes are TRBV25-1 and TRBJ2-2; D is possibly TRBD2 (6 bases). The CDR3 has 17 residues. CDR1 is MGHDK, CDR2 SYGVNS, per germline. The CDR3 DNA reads TGTGCCAGCAGTACTCCATCCGGGACTCCGAACTCCGGGGAGCTGTTTTTT. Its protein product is CASSTPSGTPNSGELFF.

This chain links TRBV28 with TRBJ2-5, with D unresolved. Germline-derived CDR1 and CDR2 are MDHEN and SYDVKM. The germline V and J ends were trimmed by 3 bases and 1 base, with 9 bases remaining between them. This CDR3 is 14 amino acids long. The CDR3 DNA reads TGTGCCAGCAGTTTCGTACGGCGCCAAGAGACCCAGTACTTC. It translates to CASSFVRRQETQYF.